What follows are 19 T cell receptor beta chains derived from one specimen sequenced in a study of blood T cell repertoires in COVID-19. Repertoires were generated with immunoSEQ multiplex PCR, while TCRdb's copy carries only in-frame clones and drops some. The sample has 310,000 or so clones, roughly 86% seen once; the top ten hold 1.6%. Sequencing was done on a sample of peripheral blood. These receptors were taken from a woman between 50 and 59 years old with acute or convalescent COVID-19.

This chain links TRBV10-3 with TRBJ2-2; possible D gene TRBD1, 5 bases. V lost 0 bases, J lost 4 bases, and 9 bases lay in between. Per the germline V gene, CDR1 is ENHRY and CDR2 is SYGVKD. The length of the CDR3 is 15 residues. CDR3 bases: TGTGCCATCAGTGAGTCCACAGGACGCACCGGGGAGCTGTTTTTT. Encoded protein: CAISESTGRTGELFF.

The rearrangement joins TRBV27 to TRBJ1-2; 7 positions match TRBD1. The V gene's germline CDR1 is MNHEY and CDR2 SMNVEV (reference sequence). The CDR3 consists of 15 residues. V lost 1 base and J lost 8; bases outside the gene matches: 10. This chain's CDR3 is CASSLFWQGVGGYTF. The CDR3 coding sequence is TGTGCCAGCAGTTTATTTTGGCAGGGGGTCGGGGGCTACACCTTC.

V is TRBV7-6 and J is TRBJ2-7, with D tentatively TRBD2 (6 bases). Looked up from germline, CDR1 is SGHVS and CDR2 is FNYEAQ. V gave up 5 bases and J gave up 3 bases, with 8 bases separating them. The CDR3 runs to 12 residues. CDR3 coding DNA: TGTGCCAGCAGCCCGCGGGGCTACGAGCAGTACTTC. It encodes CASSPRGYEQYF.

The J gene is TRBJ2-7, the V gene TRBV19, with a tentative D call TRBD1 (6 bases). The CDR3 consists of 15 residues. CDR1 is LNHDA and CDR2 is SQIVND in the germline V gene (reference sequence). V gave up 3 bases and J gave up 1 base, with 13 bases separating them. The CDR3 protein is CASSIGQLGSYEQYF. Here the CDR3 DNA reads TGTGCCAGTAGTATCGGACAGCTCGGGTCCTACGAGCAGTACTTC.

This clone was counted a single time. This chain uses TRBV4-3 with TRBJ2-1, with 8 nucleotides matching TRBD2. This CDR3 has 17 amino acids. CDR1 and CDR2 (germline): LGHNA, YSLEER. V shed 0 bases and J 6 bases; nucleotides not matched to a gene: 10. The CDR3 spells CASSQDSSGRLVNEQFF. The CDR3 nucleotides read TGCGCCAGCAGCCAAGATTCGAGCGGGAGACTCGTCAATGAGCAGTTCTTC.

The chain combines TRBV3-1 (or the pseudogene TRBV3-2) with TRBJ2-7; 13 positions agree with TRBD2. The germline V gene has CDR1 LGHDT and CDR2 YNNKEL (reference sequence). V shed 4 bases, J shed 4 bases, and the junction held 1 base outside the gene matches. CDR3 length: 14 amino acids. CDR3 nucleotides: TGTGCCAGCAGCCTGGGACTAGCGGGGTACGAGCAGTACTTC. Its translation: CASSLGLAGYEQYF.

The chain has TRBV28 and TRBJ2-7; the D gene is possibly TRBD1 (5 bases). Germline CDR1 MDHEN, CDR2 SYDVKM. The CDR3 has 15 amino acids. V lost 3 bases and J lost 1, with 13 bases in between. CDR3 nucleotides: TGTGCCAGCAGTTTTATTGGCAGGGTTTCCTACGAGCAGTACTTC. Encoded protein: CASSFIGRVSYEQYF.

The rearrangement uses TRBV6-1 and TRBJ2-2; 9 nucleotides align to TRBD2. With 4 bases clipped from V and 5 bases from J, the junction kept 11 bases outside the gene matches. CDR3 length: 17 residues. Germline CDR1 and CDR2: MNHNS and SASEGT. CDR3 residues: CASSGRSSGILTGELFF. CDR3 nucleotides: TGTGCCAGCAGTGGTCGTTCTAGCGGGATTCTAACCGGGGAGCTGTTTTTT.

The gene calls are TRBV27 and TRBJ2-3; 8 positions match TRBD1. Germline V gene sequence: CDR1 MNHEY, CDR2 SMNVEV (reference sequence). Trimming cost V 2 bases and J 2 bases; bases outside gene matches: 0. The CDR3 consists of 14 residues. CDR3 nucleotide sequence: TGTGCCAGCAGTTTACAGGGGGCCACAGATACGCAGTATTTT. Its protein product is CASSLQGATDTQYF.

The count of this clone is one. This chain connects TRBV5-1 to TRBJ2-7, with D possibly TRBD1 on 5 matching bases. Germline values: CDR1 SGHRS, CDR2 YFSETQ. CDR3 length: 14 residues. V was cut by 0 bases and J by 7 bases, with 14 bases left in between. DNA for the CDR3: TGCGCCAGCAGCTTGGGACAGTCCTTCGGGGAGCAGTACTTC. Its translation is CASSLGQSFGEQYF.

The V and J genes are TRBV28 and TRBJ2-3, with D tentatively TRBD2 (6 bases). V lost 3 bases, J lost 0 bases, and 10 bases lay in between. Germline V gives CDR1 MDHEN, CDR2 SYDVKM. The CDR3 is made up of 15 amino acids. CDR3 in DNA: TGTGCCAGCAGTTTCCGCGGGACTAGCACAGATACGCAGTATTTT. Translating gives CASSFRGTSTDTQYF.

The chain recombines TRBV7-9 with TRBJ2-1, with a possible D match to TRBD2 (7 bases). Deletions cut 11 bases from V and 6 bases from J, with 20 bases between. The CDR3 is 14 amino acids. Looked up from germline, CDR1 is SEHNR and CDR2 is FQNEAQ (reference sequence). Here the CDR3 DNA reads TGTGCCTCACCGGACGAGGGGGAGGGCAATGAGCAGTTCTTC. Amino acids: CASPDEGEGNEQFF. The full variable domain, with the rest looked up from reference TRBV7-9 and TRBJ2-1, is DTGVSQNPRHKITKRGQNVTFRCDPISEHNRLYWYRQTLGQGPEFLTYFQNEAQLEKSRLLSDRFSAERPKGSFSTLEIQRTEQGDSAMYLCASPDEGEGNEQFFGPGTRLTVL.

The chain has TRBV12-3 or TRBV12-4 and TRBJ2-1; unclear D gene. Between the trimmed V and J ends, which lost 1 base and 9 bases, there was a span of 7 bases. The CDR3 runs to 12 residues. The CDR3 region is CASSLDRVEQFF. Written as DNA, the CDR3 is TGTGCCAGCAGTTTAGATCGGGTTGAGCAGTTCTTC.

The chain recombines TRBV6-8 with TRBJ2-7, with D possibly matching TRBD2 (6 bases). V gave up 6 bases and J gave up 0 bases, with 18 bases separating them. Germline V lookup: CDR1 MNHGY, CDR2 SAAAGT. The CDR3 sequence is 16 residues long. The CDR3 reads CASSQPLAKNSYEQYF. CDR3 nucleotides: TGTGCCAGCAGCCAGCCCCTAGCGAAAAACTCCTACGAGCAGTACTTC.

The rearrangement joins TRBV27 to TRBJ1-6; TRBD1 aligns across 7 bases. The V gene's germline CDR1 is MNHEY and CDR2 SMNVEV (reference sequence). V lost 1 base, J lost 5 bases, and 5 bases stayed unmatched. The length of the CDR3 is 16 residues. The CDR3 here is CASSLWTGRNNSPLHF. CDR3 nucleotide sequence: TGTGCCAGCAGTTTATGGACAGGACGGAATAATTCACCCCTCCACTTT.

This clone was counted between two and nine times. In DNA, the CDR3 is TGTGCCAGCAGCCTCGGACTTTCGAACACTGAAGCTTTCTTT. Translation gives CASSLGLSNTEAFF. V and J are TRBV6-2 or TRBV6-3 and TRBJ1-1; D not resolved. The V gene lost 6 bases and the J gene lost 1 base, with 12 bases spanning the gap. Germline V CDR1 and CDR2: MNHEY, SVGEGT. This CDR3 is 14 amino acids long.

This clone was recorded a few times. This sequence joins TRBV7-2 and TRBJ2-5; a possible D gene is TRBD2 (5 bases). V lost 0 bases, J lost 5 bases, and 13 bases lay in between. This CDR3 is built from 15 residues. CDR1 is SGHTA, CDR2 FQGNSA, per germline. CDR3 in DNA: TGTGCCAGCAGCTTAGCGTACGGGGTGGCGGAGACCCAGTACTTC. As protein: CASSLAYGVAETQYF.

The CDR3 DNA sequence: TGTGCCAGCAGTCCCCGGGGAGCCACAGATACGCAGTATTTT. Translation: CASSPRGATDTQYF. The V gene is TRBV6-2 or TRBV6-3, the J gene TRBJ2-3, with a possible D match to TRBD2 (5 bases). From germline, CDR1 is MNHEY and CDR2 SVGEGT. This CDR3 is built from 14 residues. V shed 5 bases and J shed 2 bases, with 11 bases lying between them.

The CDR3 loop reads CASGLVRQGPHQPQHF. In nucleotides, the CDR3 is TGTGCTAGTGGTTTGGTACGACAGGGGCCCCATCAGCCCCAGCATTTT. V is TRBV12-5 and J is TRBJ1-5; TRBD1 matches 8 bases. V lost 0 bases to trimming and J lost 5 bases; unmatched junction nucleotides: 6. CDR1 is LGHNT, CDR2 FRNRAP, per germline. The CDR3 extends over 16 amino acids.